These 4 T cell receptor beta chains were sequenced from one sample in a study of response to subunit inactivated influenza vaccine. One entry per CDR3 protein, called by TCRdb with MiXCR from the RT-PCR reads. The data hold about 520,000 distinct CDR3 sequences, with more than 7% observed a single time. The sequencing used PBMCs from blood, collected around 25 months after vaccination. The origin of the receptors is a man between 50 and 69 years old who received an inactivated influenza vaccine.

This clonotype came up many times. V is TRBV12-3 or TRBV12-4 and J is TRBJ2-5, with D maybe TRBD1 (5 bases). The CDR3 runs 13 residues. V dropped 6 bases and J dropped 2 bases, with 10 bases sitting between them. The CDR3 spells CASSLTAQETQYF. The CDR3 nucleotides read TGTGCCAGCAGCTTGACAGCGCAAGAGACCCAGTACTTC.

This clonotype appeared many times. CDR3 sequence reads: CASSSTLTGGENYGYTF. CDR3 nucleotides: TGTGCCAGCAGTTCTACTCTGACAGGGGGCGAAAATTATGGCTACACCTTC. The rearrangement joins TRBV12-3 or TRBV12-4 to TRBJ1-2; TRBD1 aligns across 10 bases. The J segment lost 5 bases and the V segment lost 4 bases, leaving 13 bases of the junction unmatched. The CDR3 runs 17 residues.

The V and J genes are TRBV6-2 or TRBV6-3 and TRBJ1-2, with unresolved D. This CDR3 comprises 12 residues. The V gene lost 2 bases and the J gene lost 4 bases, with 5 bases spanning the gap. Germline CDR1 is MNHEY and CDR2 is SVGEGT. CDR3: CASSYRTYGYTF. In DNA, the CDR3 is TGTGCCAGCAGTTACCGGACCTATGGCTACACCTTC.

In this sample, this clonotype turned up a few times. This chain joins TRBV7-2 and TRBJ2-1; 8 nucleotides match TRBD2. Germline V gene data show CDR1 as SGHTA and CDR2 as FQGNSA. The CDR3 contains 18 residues. The trim removed 0 bases at V and 3 bases at J, leaving 10 bases unmatched. The chain's CDR3 is CASSLASPTSENYNEQFF. The DNA of the CDR3 is TGTGCCAGCAGCTTAGCCTCACCGACTAGCGAAAACTACAATGAGCAGTTCTTC.